These 24 T cell receptor beta chains were sequenced from one sample in a study of blood T cells in healthy people across ages. The authors ran a second PCR of about 6 to 11 cycles using a sample-barcoded 5' primer and a J-beta primer mix. TCRdb re-derived calls from the 5' RACE reads in MiXCR, one entry per CDR3 protein. This repertoire shows 650,000 to 950,000 distinct CDR3 sequences, around 43% found once; its top ten account for under 20%. Sequenced input: blood. The receptor source for this set is a man between 60 and 75 years old in good health.

The V gene is TRBV6-1, the J gene TRBJ1-2; D gene ambiguous. Germline values: CDR1 MNHNS, CDR2 SASEGT. Trimming shortened V by 3 bases and J by 5 bases, and 4 bases separated the two germline ends. The CDR3 has 11 amino acids. In DNA form, the CDR3 reads TGTGCCAGCAGTGATTGGTATGGCTACACCTTC. The encoded protein is CASSDWYGYTF.

The rearrangement uses TRBV20-1 and TRBJ2-3; 9 nucleotides align to TRBD2. This CDR3 is built from 17 residues. The V segment lost 1 base and the J segment 6 bases; nucleotides outside the gene matches: 14. Germline V gene data show CDR1 as DFQATT and CDR2 as SNEGSKA (reference sequence). This chain's CDR3 is CSARVLAGTEGADTQYF. In nucleotides, the CDR3 is TGCAGTGCTAGAGTGCTAGCGGGGACTGAAGGAGCGGATACGCAGTATTTT.

In its sample, this clonotype was seen a few times. The chain has TRBV4-1 and TRBJ1-1; 9 bases align to TRBD1. The length of the CDR3 is 16 residues. CDR1 and CDR2 (germline): MGHRA, YSYEKL. With V trimmed by 7 bases and J by 3 bases, 12 bases remained unmatched. The CDR3 here is CASNPGDRVGYTEAFF. CDR3 bases: TGCGCCAGCAACCCCGGGGACAGGGTAGGGTACACTGAAGCTTTCTTT.

The rearrangement links TRBV29-1 to TRBJ1-5, with a tentative D call TRBD1 (5 bases). Trimming took 4 bases from V and 1 from J, leaving 14 bases between them. Germline loops: CDR1 SQVTM, CDR2 ANQGSEA. This CDR3 has 15 amino acids. The CDR3 DNA is TGCAGCGTTGCTTGGGGACCCGGCAGCAATCAGCCCCAGCATTTT. Protein sequence: CSVAWGPGSNQPQHF.

The chain uses TRBV20-1 and TRBJ2-1, with D tentatively TRBD1 (7 bases). Germline V gene sequence: CDR1 DFQATT, CDR2 SNEGSKA (reference sequence). The CDR3 runs 17 residues. CDR3 sequence (DNA): TGCAAGGCTGCTAGAGGAGGGGGCCGGAGAAGCTACAATGAGCAGTTCTTC. Translating gives CKAARGGGRRSYNEQFF.

This clonotype was counted between two and nine times. This sequence joins TRBV7-9 and TRBJ2-1, with D perhaps matching TRBD1 or TRBD2 (5 bases each). Germline V gives CDR1 SEHNR, CDR2 FQNEAQ (reference sequence). CDR3 length: 15 amino acids. V shed 4 bases and J shed 0 bases, with 10 bases lying between them. CDR3 DNA sequence: TGTGCCAGCAGCTCCGGGGCCAACTCCTACAATGAGCAGTTCTTC. Amino acids: CASSSGANSYNEQFF.

The V gene is TRBV12-3 or TRBV12-4, the J gene TRBJ1-1; maybe TRBD1 (6 bases). The V and J ends lost 7 bases and 4 bases respectively, with 13 bases between them. The CDR3 runs to 13 residues. In DNA form, the CDR3 reads TGTGCCAGCAAACGGGACATTATCACTGAAGCTTTCTTT. Residues: CASKRDIITEAFF.

The sample holds a few counts of this clonotype. The chain uses TRBV9 and TRBJ1-4, with D uncertain. V lost 1 base and J 3 bases, leaving 7 bases between the germline ends. The CDR3 is 14 residues long. From germline, CDR1 is SGDLS and CDR2 YYNGEE. The CDR3 DNA reads as TGTGCCAGCAGCGTAACCGGGTCTAATGAAAAACTGTTTTTT. Its translation is CASSVTGSNEKLFF. Drawing the rest from reference TRBV9 and TRBJ1-4, the complete variable domain is DSGVTQTPKHLITATGQRVTLRCSPRSGDLSVYWYQQSLDQGLQFLIQYYNGEERAKGNILERFSAQQFPDLHSELNLSSLELGDSALYFCASSVTGSNEKLFFGSGTQLSVL.

The V gene is TRBV6-5, the J gene TRBJ2-7, with 8 nucleotides matching TRBD1. Germline CDR1 MNHEY, CDR2 SVGAGI. The CDR3 is 13 residues long. Germline trimming cut 6 bases from V and 3 bases from J; bases unmatched to any gene: 4. Here the CDR3 DNA reads TGTGCCAGCAGCTTACAGGGGGACTACGAGCAGTACTTC. Translating it yields CASSLQGDYEQYF.

This clonotype was seen a handful of times. The chain combines TRBV9 with TRBJ1-6; 7 nucleotides line up with TRBD1. Trimming removed 0 bases from V and 4 bases from J; junction bases left unmatched: 1. The CDR3 has 15 residues. Looked up from germline, CDR1 is SGDLS and CDR2 is YYNGEE. CDR3 loop: CASSVGTGYNSPLHF. The CDR3 region has the DNA TGTGCCAGCAGCGTAGGGACAGGTTATAATTCACCCCTCCACTTT. Looking up the rest from reference TRBV9 and TRBJ1-6 gives the full variable domain: DSGVTQTPKHLITATGQRVTLRCSPRSGDLSVYWYQQSLDQGLQFLIQYYNGEERAKGNILERFSAQQFPDLHSELNLSSLELGDSALYFCASSVGTGYNSPLHFGNGTRLTVT.

The chain employs TRBV7-9 and TRBJ2-4; D is possibly TRBD1 or TRBD2 (5 bases each). Trimming shortened V by 5 bases and J by 13 bases, and 21 bases separated the two germline ends. Germline V gene sequence: CDR1 SEHNR, CDR2 FQNEAQ (reference sequence). This CDR3 is built from 14 residues. CDR3 protein: CASSGAGAKWEQYF. CDR3 nucleotide sequence: TGTGCCAGCAGCGGAGCTGGGGCGAAGTGGGAGCAGTACTTC.

This clonotype was counted only a few times. This sequence joins TRBV20-1 and TRBJ2-5; perhaps TRBD2 as D (7 bases). Germline-derived CDR1 and CDR2 are DFQATT and SNEGSKA (reference sequence). V dropped 6 bases and J dropped 6 bases, with 14 bases sitting between them. The CDR3 has 12 residues. The CDR3 coding sequence is TGCAGTGCCCATAGGGGGGGGAAGACCCAGTACTTC. Protein sequence: CSAHRGGKTQYF.

J is TRBJ1-6 and V is TRBV6-5; D is possibly TRBD1 (6 bases). The V gene lost 4 bases and the J gene lost 8 bases, with 12 bases spanning the gap. Per germline, CDR1 MNHEY and CDR2 SVGAGI. The CDR3 length is 14 residues. CDR3 residues: CASSSTGGYSPLHF. The DNA for the CDR3 is TGTGCCAGCAGTTCCACTGGGGGCTATTCACCCCTCCACTTT.

This clonotype has only a few counts. As DNA, the CDR3 is TGTGCCAGCAGCTCTAGCGGGGGGAACTACAATGAGCAGTACTTC. Its translation is CASSSSGGNYNEQYF. V usage is TRBV7-6 and J usage is TRBJ2-1, with 11 bases that match TRBD2. The DNA end is more similar to TRBJ2-7, so the J call may be wrong. The CDR3 is made up of 15 amino acids. The germline V gene has CDR1 SGHVS and CDR2 FNYEAQ.

The J gene is TRBJ2-3, the V gene TRBV15; 11 bases are a match to TRBD2. This CDR3 spans 17 amino acids. J gave up 5 bases and V 0 bases, and 7 bases lay outside the gene matches. CDR1 and CDR2 from the germline V gene are LNHNV and YYDKDF (reference sequence). CDR3: CATSRDYSGRGVDTQYF. The CDR3, as DNA: TGTGCCACCAGCAGAGATTATAGCGGGAGGGGCGTAGATACGCAGTATTTT.

This clonotype showed up just a few times. The V call is TRBV3-1, the J call TRBJ1-2, with D tentatively TRBD1 (5 bases). The CDR3 has 11 amino acids. Germline CDR1 LGHDT, CDR2 YNNKEL (reference sequence). V was pared by 4 bases and J by 9 bases, with 9 bases between. The DNA of the CDR3 is TGTGCCAGCAGCCTCGGGGACCGCTACACCTTC. As protein: CASSLGDRYTF.

V is TRBV3-1 and J is TRBJ1-2; D is unclear. The CDR3 totals 14 residues. Germline V lookup: CDR1 LGHDT, CDR2 YNNKEL (reference sequence). V was cut by 8 bases and J by 2 bases, with 15 bases left in between. CDR3 DNA sequence: TGTGCCAGCTCGTCGCGGTACATAAACTATGGCTACACCTTC. Its translation: CASSSRYINYGYTF.

The CDR3 reads CSSQGSFYNEQYF. DNA for the CDR3: TGCAGTTCGCAGGGGAGTTTCTACAATGAGCAGTACTTC. The rearrangement links TRBV20-1 to TRBJ2-1; the D gene is possibly TRBD1 (6 bases). The assigned J gene may be wrong: the sequence end matches TRBJ2-7 better. The V gene's germline CDR1 is DFQATT and CDR2 SNEGSKA (reference sequence). This CDR3 has 13 amino acids.

In the case of this clonotype: The junction does not match germline at one end; this may be a read error. This chain links TRBV9 with TRBJ2-2; 7 bases map to TRBD1. This CDR3 contains 15 residues. CDR1 and CDR2 from the germline V gene are SGDLS and YYNGEE. CDR3 loop: CAGSVGTVSTGELFF. DNA of the CDR3: TGTGCCGGCAGCGTAGGGACAGTTAGCACCGGGGAGCTGTTTTTT. Using reference TRBV9 and TRBJ2-2 for the parts outside the CDR3, the full variable domain is DSGVTQTPKHLITATGQRVTLRCSPRSGDLSVYWYQQSLDQGLQFLIQYYNGEERAKGNILERFSAQQFPDLHSELNLSSLELGDSALYFCAGSVGTVSTGELFFGEGSRLTVL.

This clonotype was seen a few times. The CDR3: CASSLESGINEQFF. Here the CDR3 DNA reads TGTGCCAGCAGCTTAGAGTCCGGGATCAATGAGCAGTTCTTC. The chain links TRBV7-2 to TRBJ2-1, with D maybe TRBD2 (5 bases). Looked up from germline, CDR1 is SGHTA and CDR2 is FQGNSA. The CDR3 consists of 14 residues. The V and J ends lost 1 base and 6 bases respectively, with 10 bases between them.

CDR3 sequence: CASSQDPSGGTNEQFF. In DNA form, the CDR3 reads TGCGCCAGCAGCCAAGACCCCAGCGGGGGAACCAATGAGCAGTTCTTC. The chain employs TRBV4-1 and TRBJ2-1, with TRBD2 matching over 8 bases. Germline V gene data show CDR1 as MGHRA and CDR2 as YSYEKL. The CDR3 has 16 amino acids. V dropped 0 bases and J dropped 6; count of bases not matched to a gene: 7.

The rearrangement uses TRBV12-3 or TRBV12-4 and TRBJ1-4; no clear D gene. This CDR3 is built from 15 residues. Between the trimmed V and J ends, which lost 5 bases and 7 bases, there was a span of 17 bases. Written as DNA, the CDR3 is TGTGCCAGCAGTCGCCCGACTGGTTTGAGTGAAAAACTGTTTTTT. Translated, it gives CASSRPTGLSEKLFF.

The chain combines TRBV20-1 with TRBJ2-7; D is perhaps TRBD1 or TRBD2 (5 bases each). The germline V and J ends were trimmed by 3 bases and 0 bases, with 12 bases remaining between them. The germline gives CDR1 DFQATT, CDR2 SNEGSKA (reference sequence). CDR3 size: 14 residues. The CDR3 sequence: CSARGPATSYEQYF. DNA for the CDR3: TGCAGTGCTAGGGGACCGGCTACCTCCTACGAGCAGTACTTC.

V is TRBV7-9 and J is TRBJ2-1; D could derive from TRBD1 or TRBD2 (5 bases each). V was clipped by 1 base and J by 1 base, with 14 bases between them. The CDR3 spans 17 residues. CDR1 is SEHNR and CDR2 is FQNEAQ in the germline V gene (reference sequence). CDR3 DNA: TGTGCCAGCAGCTTAGGCCGGGGACGGGCTTCCTACAATGAGCAGTTCTTC. Residues: CASSLGRGRASYNEQFF. Based on the CDR3 plus reference TRBV7-9 and TRBJ2-1, the full variable domain is DTGVSQNPRHKITKRGQNVTFRCDPISEHNRLYWYRQTLGQGPEFLTYFQNEAQLEKSRLLSDRFSAERPKGSFSTLEIQRTEQGDSAMYLCASSLGRGRASYNEQFFGPGTRLTVL.